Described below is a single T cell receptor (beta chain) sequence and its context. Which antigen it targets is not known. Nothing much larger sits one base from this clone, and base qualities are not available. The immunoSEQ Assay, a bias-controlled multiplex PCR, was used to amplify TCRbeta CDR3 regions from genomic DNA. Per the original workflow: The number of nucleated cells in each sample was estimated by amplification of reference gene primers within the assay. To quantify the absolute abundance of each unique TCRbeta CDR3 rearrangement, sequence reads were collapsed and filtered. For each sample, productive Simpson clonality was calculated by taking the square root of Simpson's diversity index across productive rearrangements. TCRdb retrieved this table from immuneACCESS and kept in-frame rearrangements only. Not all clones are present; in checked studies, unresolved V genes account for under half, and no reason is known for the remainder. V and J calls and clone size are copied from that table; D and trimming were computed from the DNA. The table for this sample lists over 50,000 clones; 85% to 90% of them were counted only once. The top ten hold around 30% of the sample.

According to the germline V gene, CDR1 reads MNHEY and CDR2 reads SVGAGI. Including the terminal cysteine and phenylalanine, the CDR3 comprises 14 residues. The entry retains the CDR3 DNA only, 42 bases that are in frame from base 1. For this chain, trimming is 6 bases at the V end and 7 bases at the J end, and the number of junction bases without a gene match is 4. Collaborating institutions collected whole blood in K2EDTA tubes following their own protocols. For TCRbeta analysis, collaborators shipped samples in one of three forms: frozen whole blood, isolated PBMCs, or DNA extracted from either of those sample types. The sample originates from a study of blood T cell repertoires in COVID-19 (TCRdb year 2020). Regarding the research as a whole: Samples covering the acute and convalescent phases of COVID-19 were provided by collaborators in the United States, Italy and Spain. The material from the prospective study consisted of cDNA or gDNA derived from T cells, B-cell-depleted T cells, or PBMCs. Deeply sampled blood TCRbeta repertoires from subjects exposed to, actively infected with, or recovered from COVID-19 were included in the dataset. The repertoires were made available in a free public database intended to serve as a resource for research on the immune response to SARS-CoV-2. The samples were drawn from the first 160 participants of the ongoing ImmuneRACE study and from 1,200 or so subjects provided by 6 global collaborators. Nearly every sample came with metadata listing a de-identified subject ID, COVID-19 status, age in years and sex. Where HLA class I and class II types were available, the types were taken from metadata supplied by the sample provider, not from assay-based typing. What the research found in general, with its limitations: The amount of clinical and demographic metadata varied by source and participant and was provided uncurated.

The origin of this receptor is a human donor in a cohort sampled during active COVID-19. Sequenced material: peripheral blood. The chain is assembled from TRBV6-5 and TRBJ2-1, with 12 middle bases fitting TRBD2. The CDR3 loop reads CASRSSGGANEQFF. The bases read TGTGCCAGCAGATCTAGCGGGGGGGCAAATGAGCAGTTCTTC.